This T cell receptor beta chain was documented in a study of response to subunit inactivated influenza vaccine. Whole-study results and caveats: New T cells are recruited in small numbers by each seasonal influenza vaccination, according to the authors' suggestion.

V shed 5 bases and J shed 4 bases, with 12 bases lying between them. The CDR3 is made up of 13 amino acids. Germline V gene lookup returns CDR1 LNHNV and CDR2 YYDKDF (reference sequence). As for this clonotype: Its antigen remains unidentified.

From the RT-PCR reads, TCRdb called clonotypes with MiXCR, one entry per CDR3 protein. This table has about 780,000 distinct CDR3 sequences, roughly 20% appearing once. The sequence was obtained from a man aged 45-65 years who received an inactivated influenza vaccine. The gene calls are TRBV15 and TRBJ2-7, with D uncertain. This material consisted of PBMCs from blood, taken more than 4 days after vaccination. DNA of the CDR3: TGTGCCACCAGCTTGCGGAATACTTACGAGCAGTACTTC. Translation gives CATSLRNTYEQYF.